Presented here are 32 T cell receptor beta chains from one specimen sequenced in a study of Ad26.COV2.S vaccination and SARS-CoV-2 variants. The protocol was immunoSEQ multiplex PCR, while the TCRdb copy is restricted to in-frame clones and leaves out a portion. The sample includes hundreds of thousands of clones, over 75% of them seen just once. Stated treatment: some 20 received Ad26.COV2.S at low or high dose, single or two shots; 5 received placebo; per-sample allocation not given. The samples date from day 63 after the first vaccine or placebo injection. The sequencing here drew on peripheral blood, taken in a trial of Ad26.COV2.S vaccine versus placebo. The receptors derive from a person aged 18-60 years who received the Ad26.COV2.S COVID-19 vaccine or a placebo.

A single count supports this clone. Written as DNA, the CDR3 is TGTGCCAGCAGCTCACAGGGCCTCTGGGCCAACGTCCTGACTTTC. As protein: CASSSQGLWANVLTF. This sequence joins TRBV5-4 and TRBJ2-6; D perhaps matches TRBD1 (6 bases). The V end was cut by 3 bases, the J end by 5 bases, with 12 bases between. Per germline, CDR1 SGHNT and CDR2 YYREEE (reference sequence). The CDR3 is 15 residues long.

The gene calls are TRBV2 and TRBJ1-1, with D possibly being TRBD1 (5 bases). The germline gives CDR1 SNHLY, CDR2 FYNNEI. This CDR3 has 14 residues. Trimming pared 5 bases from V and 9 bases from J, leaving 19 bases between. CDR3 DNA sequence: TGTGCCAGCAGTCTTCAGACAGTCCCTTCCCAAGCTTTCTTT. Its protein product is CASSLQTVPSQAFF.

Note on this clone: Other DNA sequences from this sample encode an identical CDR3 as well. V gene TRBV20-1 combines with J gene TRBJ2-7; D gene uncertain. The CDR3 is made up of 10 amino acids. CDR1 is DFQATT and CDR2 is SNEGSKA in the germline V gene (reference sequence). V was pared by 3 bases and J by 3 bases, with 3 bases between. CDR3 loop: CSASIYEQYF. CDR3 nucleotides: TGCAGTGCTAGTATCTACGAGCAGTACTTC.

This clone was counted only a few times. This sequence joins TRBV10-1 and TRBJ1-2; D is unresolved. Germline assignment: CDR1 WNHNN and CDR2 SYGVQD (reference sequence). V was clipped by 4 bases and J by 5 bases, with 11 bases between them. CDR3 size: 13 residues. CDR3 in amino acids: CASSAGLMYGYTF. The CDR3 DNA is TGCGCCAGCAGTGCCGGACTAATGTATGGCTACACCTTC.

This chain uses TRBV6-5 with TRBJ2-2; D is unclear. Germline CDR1 is MNHEY and CDR2 is SVGAGI. Trimming pared 10 bases from V and 0 bases from J, leaving 9 bases between. There are 13 residues in the CDR3. The chain's CDR3 is CATSPTNTGELFF. CDR3 DNA: TGTGCCACAAGCCCGACGAACACCGGGGAGCTGTTTTTT.

This clone was picked up a small number of times. The CDR3 DNA reads TGTGCCAGCAGTGAAGAGGGGGATAGCAATCAGCCCCAGCATTTT. This codes for CASSEEGDSNQPQHF. J is TRBJ1-5 and V is TRBV2, with D tentatively TRBD1 (6 bases). The CDR3 sequence is 15 residues long. V was shortened by 1 base and J by 0 bases, with 7 bases between the two germline ends. Germline-derived CDR1 and CDR2 are SNHLY and FYNNEI.

The rearrangement joins TRBV7-9 to TRBJ1-2; D remains ambiguous. Germline V gene sequence: CDR1 SEHNR, CDR2 FQNEAQ (reference sequence). The germline V and J ends were trimmed by 3 bases and 2 bases, with 7 bases remaining between them. CDR3 size: 13 residues. DNA for the CDR3: TGTGCCAGCAGCTTCGAAGGGAACTATGGCTACACCTTC. This sequence encodes CASSFEGNYGYTF.

CDR3 in DNA: TGCGCCAGCAGCCAACCCGGACGACAGTCACAAGAGACCCAGTACTTC. Translation gives CASSQPGRQSQETQYF. The chain carries TRBV4-1 and TRBJ2-5, with D possibly matching TRBD1 (5 bases). V lost 2 bases to trimming and J lost 2 bases, with 15 bases between them. The CDR3 consists of 16 residues. CDR1 MGHRA and CDR2 YSYEKL come from the germline V gene.

V and J are TRBV6-5 and TRBJ1-5; 7 bases agree with TRBD1. The CDR3 sequence is 15 residues long. Germline V gives CDR1 MNHEY, CDR2 SVGAGI. Trimming at V came to 8 bases and at J to 0 bases, leaving 7 bases not matched to a gene. CDR3 nucleotides: TGTGCCAGCGGCACAGGGGAGGGTAGCAATCAGCCCCAGCATTTT. Amino acids: CASGTGEGSNQPQHF.

This chain links TRBV29-1 with TRBJ2-7; the D gene is possibly TRBD1 (6 bases). V was shortened by 2 bases and J by 4 bases, with 9 bases between the two germline ends. Germline V gene data show CDR1 as SQVTM and CDR2 as ANQGSEA. CDR3 length equals 12 residues. Here the CDR3 reads CSVESGQYEQYF. The CDR3 nucleotides are TGCAGCGTTGAATCTGGACAGTACGAGCAGTACTTC.

The genes are TRBV30 and TRBJ1-1; D ambiguous. This CDR3 region has 14 residues. V lost 2 bases and J lost 1, with 11 bases in between. Per germline, CDR1 GTSNPN and CDR2 SVGIG (reference sequence). The CDR3 DNA is TGTGCCTGGAGTCCATTGAGTTGGAACACTGAAGCTTTCTTT. Translation: CAWSPLSWNTEAFF.

This clone is a singleton in its sample. The rearrangement uses TRBV5-6 and TRBJ1-5; D gene ambiguous. Germline V gene data show CDR1 as SGHDT and CDR2 as YYEEEE. The ends were cut back, 3 bases at V and 4 bases at J, with 11 bases in the middle. The CDR3 is 14 residues long. CDR3: CASSSFPANQPQHF. The CDR3 DNA reads TGTGCCAGCAGCTCGTTTCCCGCGAATCAGCCCCAGCATTTT. Complete variable domain (other parts from reference TRBV5-6 and TRBJ1-5): DAGVTQSPTHLIKTRGQQVTLRCSPKSGHDTVSWYQQALGQGPQFIFQYYEEEERQRGNFPDRFSGHQFPNYSSELNVNALLLGDSALYLCASSSFPANQPQHFGDGTRLSIL.

This sequence joins TRBV6-6 and TRBJ2-5; D possibly corresponds to TRBD2 (5 bases). In germline, CDR1 is MNHNY, CDR2 SVGAGI (reference sequence). The V gene lost 6 bases and the J gene lost 6 bases, with 11 bases spanning the gap. The CDR3 is made up of 12 amino acids. CDR3: CASRLSGKTQYF. CDR3 in DNA: TGTGCCAGCAGGCTCTCGGGGAAGACCCAGTACTTC.

J is TRBJ2-1 and V is TRBV12-5, with 8 positions matching TRBD2. With 4 bases clipped from V and 1 base from J, the junction kept 3 bases outside the gene matches. The germline gives CDR1 LGHNT, CDR2 FRNRAP. The CDR3 is made up of 15 amino acids. The CDR3 loop reads CASGSSGYSYNEQFF. The CDR3 DNA is TGTGCTAGTGGTTCTAGCGGGTATTCCTACAATGAGCAGTTCTTC.

V is TRBV20-1 and J is TRBJ2-1; TRBD2 aligns across 13 bases. The CDR3 runs 11 residues. V was pared by 6 bases and J by 16 bases, with 6 bases of the junction left unmatched. Looked up from germline, CDR1 is DFQATT and CDR2 is SNEGSKA (reference sequence). This CDR3 is CSARTSGSLFF. The CDR3 nucleotides read TGCAGTGCCAGGACTAGCGGGAGTTTATTCTTC.

The V gene is TRBV18, the J gene TRBJ2-2; D call uncertain. CDR1 is KGHSH, CDR2 LQKENI, per germline. With 4 bases removed from V and 7 bases from J, the gap between germline ends came to 10 bases. The CDR3 is made up of 13 amino acids. The CDR3 sequence: CASSQKVGGELFF. CDR3 bases: TGTGCCAGCTCACAGAAGGTGGGCGGGGAGCTGTTTTTT.

The gene calls are TRBV5-4 and TRBJ1-1; tentative D call: TRBD1 (5 bases). Trimming removed 1 base from V and 7 bases from J, with 17 bases in between. The CDR3 is made up of 15 amino acids. The germline V gene encodes CDR1 SGHNT and CDR2 YYREEE (reference sequence). The CDR3 region is CASSLNDRLNGEAFF. The CDR3, as DNA: TGTGCCAGCAGCTTGAACGACAGACTAAACGGTGAAGCTTTCTTT.

V is TRBV4-1 and J is TRBJ2-1; 9 bases agree with TRBD2. Germline V gives CDR1 MGHRA, CDR2 YSYEKL. With V trimmed by 0 bases and J by 9 bases, 12 bases remained unmatched. CDR3 length: 17 amino acids. The CDR3 reads CASSQDPSGRPGGEQFF. CDR3 DNA: TGCGCCAGCAGCCAAGATCCGAGCGGGAGGCCTGGGGGTGAGCAGTTCTTC.

J is TRBJ1-1 and V is TRBV19; 7 nucleotides align to TRBD1. CDR3 length: 12 amino acids. CDR1 and CDR2 (germline): LNHDA, SQIVND (reference sequence). Unmatched junction bases numbered 9, after V lost 10 bases and J lost 7 bases. CDR3 sequence: CATQGDSLEAFF. CDR3 DNA sequence: TGTGCCACCCAGGGGGACAGCCTTGAAGCTTTCTTT.

This clone was observed a few times. This sequence joins TRBV24-1 and TRBJ2-3; 9 positions match TRBD1. The germline V gene encodes CDR1 KGHDR and CDR2 SFDVKD. With V trimmed by 4 bases and J by 0 bases, 1 base remained unmatched. The CDR3 is 15 amino acids. CDR3 residues: CATSEGQGSTDTQYF. CDR3 in DNA: TGTGCCACCAGTGAGGGACAGGGAAGCACAGATACGCAGTATTTT.

The chain combines TRBV19 with TRBJ1-1; D is ambiguous. Trimming cost V 8 bases and J 3 bases, with 13 bases left between them. The germline V gene has CDR1 LNHDA and CDR2 SQIVND (reference sequence). CDR3 length: 13 amino acids. This chain's CDR3 is CASFGRGHTEAFF. The CDR3, as DNA: TGTGCCAGTTTCGGGCGGGGTCACACTGAAGCTTTCTTT.

The chain couples TRBV30 to TRBJ2-2; either TRBD1 or TRBD2 may supply D (5 bases each). Germline-derived CDR1 and CDR2 are GTSNPN and SVGIG (reference sequence). This CDR3 spans 15 amino acids. V was clipped by 1 base and J by 4 bases, with 13 bases between them. CDR3 sequence: CAWSDPGRVTGELFF. The CDR3, as DNA: TGTGCCTGGAGTGACCCGGGACGGGTCACCGGGGAGCTGTTTTTT.

Notes on this clone: This CDR3 is also generated by other DNA sequences in the sample. The J gene is TRBJ1-5, the V gene TRBV7-2; D not certain. The CDR3 runs to 13 residues. The germline V gene has CDR1 SGHTA and CDR2 FQGNSA. V was clipped by 3 bases and J by 0 bases, with 3 bases between them. CDR3 region: CASSFYSNQPQHF. The CDR3 coding sequence is TGTGCCAGCAGCTTCTATAGCAATCAGCCCCAGCATTTT.

The chain combines TRBV11-2 with TRBJ1-1; D perhaps matches TRBD1 (6 bases). The CDR3 runs to 14 residues. The germline V gene encodes CDR1 SGHAT and CDR2 FQNNGV. The V gene lost 0 bases and the J gene lost 5 bases, with 10 bases spanning the gap. CDR3 DNA sequence: TGTGCCAGCAGCTTAGAGGGGCAGGGGACTGAAGCTTTCTTT. It translates to CASSLEGQGTEAFF. Variable domain in full (rest from reference TRBV11-2 and TRBJ1-1): EAGVAQSPRYKIIEKRQSVAFWCNPISGHATLYWYQQILGQGPKLLIQFQNNGVVDDSQLPKDRFSAERLKGVDSTLKIQPAKLEDSAVYLCASSLEGQGTEAFFGQGTRLTVV.

V gene TRBV19 combines with J gene TRBJ2-7, with TRBD1 identical over 7 bases. The CDR3 has 11 residues. After removal of 8 bases from V and 5 bases from J, the junction contained 3 bases not matched to a gene. Germline CDR1 is LNHDA and CDR2 is SQIVND (reference sequence). The CDR3 DNA reads as TGTGCCAGTTCACAGGGGCACGAGCAGTACTTC. It yields the protein CASSQGHEQYF.

This chain connects TRBV19 to TRBJ2-6, with D tentatively TRBD1 (6 bases). CDR3 size: 14 residues. V was cut by 7 bases and J by 0 bases, with 7 bases left in between. The germline gives CDR1 LNHDA, CDR2 SQIVND (reference sequence). The CDR3 spells CASKGDSGANVLTF. The CDR3 nucleotides read TGTGCCAGTAAGGGGGACTCTGGGGCCAACGTCCTGACTTTC.

A single count supports this clone. The chain is built from TRBV4-3 and TRBJ2-7, with 9 bases identical to TRBD1. The CDR3 loop spans 16 amino acids. In germline, CDR1 is LGHNA, CDR2 YSLEER. Trimming removed 0 bases from V and 4 bases from J; junction bases left unmatched: 7. CDR3 in amino acids: CASSQDAGTGTYEQYF. DNA of the CDR3: TGCGCCAGCAGCCAAGATGCCGGGACAGGGACTTACGAGCAGTACTTC.

The chain joins TRBV5-4 to TRBJ2-7, with 7 positions matching TRBD1. From germline, CDR1 is SGHNT and CDR2 YYREEE (reference sequence). V trimming: 4 bases; J trimming: 2 bases; junction bases outside the gene matches: 3. This CDR3 has 13 residues. For the CDR3, the DNA is TGTGCCAGCAGCCACCAGGGGGCCTACGAGCAGTACTTC. This encodes CASSHQGAYEQYF.

The chain has TRBV7-9 and TRBJ2-7; D gene unclear. The V end lost 0 bases, the J end lost 4 bases, and 7 bases lay between the germline ends. Germline CDR1 reads SEHNR; CDR2 reads FQNEAQ (reference sequence). The CDR3 loop spans 13 amino acids. The CDR3 DNA sequence: TGTGCCAGCAGCTTAGCGCCAGGATACGAGCAGTACTTC. This encodes CASSLAPGYEQYF.

The chain carries TRBV11-3 and TRBJ2-3, with a tentative D call TRBD2 (5 bases). This CDR3 contains 15 residues. Looked up from germline, CDR1 is SGHNT and CDR2 is YENEEA. Deletions cut 5 bases from V and 2 bases from J, with 14 bases between. CDR3 sequence: CASSPSGTVTDTQYF. The CDR3 DNA follows: TGTGCCAGCAGCCCCAGCGGTACCGTCACAGATACGCAGTATTTT.

J is TRBJ2-7 and V is TRBV11-2; 7 bases map to TRBD2. Per the germline V gene, CDR1 is SGHAT and CDR2 is FQNNGV. V was pared by 3 bases and J by 1 base, with 3 bases of the junction left unmatched. The CDR3 loop spans 14 amino acids. The CDR3 DNA follows: TGTGCCAGCAGCTTGGGAGGGACTTCCTACGAGCAGTACTTC. Translation gives CASSLGGTSYEQYF.

This chain uses TRBV7-2 with TRBJ2-5; TRBD2 aligns across 7 bases. V was clipped by 5 bases and J by 7 bases; unmatched bases: 13. The CDR3 loop spans 15 amino acids. In germline, CDR1 is SGHTA, CDR2 FQGNSA. The CDR3 coding sequence is TGTGCCAGCAGCCCGCGGGGGACTGCGAGAGGGACCCAGTACTTC. Its protein product is CASSPRGTARGTQYF. Based on the CDR3 plus reference TRBV7-2 and TRBJ2-5, the full variable domain is GAGVSQSPSNKVTEKGKDVELRCDPISGHTALYWYRQSLGQGLEFLIYFQGNSAPDKSGLPSDRFSAERTGGSVSTLTIQRTQQEDSAVYLCASSPRGTARGTQYFGPGTRLLVL.